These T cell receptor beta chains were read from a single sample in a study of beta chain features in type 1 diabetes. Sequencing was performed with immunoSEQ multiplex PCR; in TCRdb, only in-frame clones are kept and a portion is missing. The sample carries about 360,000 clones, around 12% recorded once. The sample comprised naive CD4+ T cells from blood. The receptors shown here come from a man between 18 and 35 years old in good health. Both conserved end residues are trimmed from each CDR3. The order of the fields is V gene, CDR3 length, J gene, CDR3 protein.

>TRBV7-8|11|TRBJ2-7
ASSLVSGYEQY
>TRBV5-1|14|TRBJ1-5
ASSLAPGNGNQPQH
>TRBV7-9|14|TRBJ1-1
ASRTSSGVPGTEAF
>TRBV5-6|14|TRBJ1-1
ASSLAWGTSNTEAF
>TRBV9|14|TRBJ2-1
ASSVVLAGGIDEQF
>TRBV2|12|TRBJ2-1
ASKPGQVYNEQF
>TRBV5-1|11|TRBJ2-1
ASSTGQADEQF
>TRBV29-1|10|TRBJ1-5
SAGTGLEPQH
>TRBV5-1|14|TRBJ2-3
ASSLDRQGVADTQY
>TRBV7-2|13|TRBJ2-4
ASSLGGVAKNIQY
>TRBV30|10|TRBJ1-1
AWRRGNTEAF
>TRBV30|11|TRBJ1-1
AWSGRVLPEAF
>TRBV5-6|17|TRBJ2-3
ASTELAGGPRTPADTQY
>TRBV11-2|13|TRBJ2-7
ASRPLKRGSYEQY
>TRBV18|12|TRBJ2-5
ASSPTGTEETQY
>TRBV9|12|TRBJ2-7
ASSVGEAYYEQY
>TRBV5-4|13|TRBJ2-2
ASSFPGSNTGELF
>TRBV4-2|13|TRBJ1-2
ASSSAASLVNGYT
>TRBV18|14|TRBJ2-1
ASSPTGEGGSHTQF
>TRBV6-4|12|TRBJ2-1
ASSGLAGDGEQF
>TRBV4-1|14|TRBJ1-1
ASSQDGTLYRPEAF
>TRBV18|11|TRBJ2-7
ASSPRLAGEQY
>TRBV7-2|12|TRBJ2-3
ASSPSGSTDTQY